The T cell receptor (beta chain) under discussion was sequenced for a study of shared clonotypes between healthy human individuals. Germline CDR1 MNHEY, CDR2 SMNVEV (reference sequence). The J segment lost 5 bases and the V segment lost 7 bases, leaving 4 bases of the junction unmatched. This CDR3 comprises 14 residues. TCRdb's table, derived via immunoSEQ multiplex PCR, lists solely in-frame clones and lacks some. The sample includes around 600,000 clones, 95% to 98% of them seen just once. The naive CD8 fraction comprised CD45RO-negative cells positively selected for CCR7 and excluded terminally differentiated effector memory CD45RA+ cells. This clone has only one observation.

Sequenced sample: naive CD8+ T cells sorted from blood. The clonotype originates from a man aged 30 to 45 in good health. V is TRBV27 and J is TRBJ1-4; 10 nucleotides line up with TRBD1. DNA for the CDR3: TGTGCCAGCAAGCCGGGACAGGGGAATGAAAAACTGTTTTTT. This gives the protein CASKPGQGNEKLFF.